This TCR beta chain emerged from a study of T cells after posttransplantation cyclophosphamide. Study observations and caveats: Blood and skin or GI T cell repertoires showed limited TRB overlap. Recipient CMV seropositivity and CMV reactivation strongly tracked TRB clonality. Later post-transplant blood repertoires were often dominated by donor CD8+ memory clones.

Produced via immunoSEQ multiplex PCR; TCRdb's table is partial and in-frame only. The profile shows some 18,000 clones, approximately 90% of them singletons. CDR1 MGHRA and CDR2 YSYEKL come from the germline V gene. The CDR3 extends over 18 amino acids. The J segment lost 4 bases and the V segment lost 4 bases, leaving 17 bases of the junction unmatched. As concerns this clone: The antigen is unknown.

Treatment was busulfan-fludarabine conditioning, a marrow graft, and cyclophosphamide on days +3 and +4. This chain connects TRBV4-1 to TRBJ1-1; 8 bases align to TRBD1. This clonotype originated in a female patient in her thirties or forties who received an allogeneic stem cell transplant from a related donor, was CMV-positive, and had no GVHD. Some T cells could come from the graft donor. The input for sequencing was PBMCs, taken after allogeneic stem cell transplant with posttransplant cyclophosphamide. CDR3 sequence reads: CASSPLHRRTGSLTEAFF. The CDR3 bases are TGCGCCAGCAGCCCGTTACACCGAAGGACAGGGAGCCTCACTGAAGCTTTCTTT.